This is a list of T cell receptor beta chains from one sample in a study of blood T cell repertoires in COVID-19. Measured with immunoSEQ multiplex PCR; TCRdb has only the in-frame clones, and not every one. The data contain tens of thousands of clones, roughly 86% of them singletons. Sequences were obtained from peripheral blood. All receptors derive from a man aged 45-60 years with acute or convalescent COVID-19. Both conserved end residues are trimmed from each CDR3. The D gene is left open where the match is weak.

V,D,CDR3
TRBV12-3/TRBV12-4,.,ASSPTGYEQF
TRBV5-4,TRBD2,ATPTGTSNSGANVLT
TRBV7-8,.,ASTTKTDQPQH
TRBV15,.,ATSSYSGTEAF
TRBV28,.,ASSLGRSSYGYT
TRBV5-6,.,ASSFARDTNQPQH
TRBV23-1,.,ASSHTGNWQITEAF
TRBV5-1,TRBD1,ASSWTLNMTGQGHYGYT
TRBV7-3,TRBD2,ASSLIFQREGTGELF
TRBV2,TRBD2,ASSEPSGAYEQY
TRBV27,TRBD2,ASSLIGTNYNEQF
TRBV28,TRBD1,ASSFPPTGGAYEQY
TRBV10-3,TRBD2,AISGPQAGGYEQY
TRBV5-4,.,ASSSGNTGELF
TRBV11-2,.,ASSLATSYTGELF
TRBV29-1,.,SALVGSGQKNTGELF
TRBV30,TRBD2,AWTSGGLGIQY
TRBV18,.,ASSPSTVPTEAF
TRBV4-2,.,ASSQVAGETYEQY
TRBV27,.,ASSLSGTTGGST
TRBV19,.,ASTRGTGELF
TRBV27,TRBD1,ASSPRVTTGGRLSLQPQH
TRBV19,TRBD1,ASSAQGAGNQPQH
TRBV7-3,TRBD2,ASSLGGRVGETQY
TRBV20-1,.,SATRTEAF
TRBV6-5,TRBD1,ASSSRGQFSGNTIY
TRBV5-1,.,ASSLGLGSGNTIY
TRBV7-3,.,ASSDGVDTEAF
TRBV5-1,TRBD1,ASSFGTVQETQY
TRBV9,.,ASSDAGRGTEAF
TRBV19,.,ASSMWQTEETQY
TRBV10-3,TRBD2,AISEIPGTSGGGQETQY
TRBV7-2,TRBD2,ASSLTGGTGELF
TRBV5-4,.,ASSGEGVGYT
TRBV6-2/TRBV6-3,.,ASSSQYSNQPQH
TRBV6-6,.,ASATAASTDTQY
TRBV1,.,TSSRTLFRGPYDYT
TRBV28,.,ASSLFHPGDTIY
TRBV30,.,AWSAGSGTEAF
TRBV7-8,TRBD2,ASSLRAGPTPDTRG
TRBV27,TRBD1,ASSFFGTGYGYT
TRBV9,TRBD1,ASSEEDRGEH
TRBV25-1,TRBD1,ASSETGTGGVYGYT
TRBV19,.,ASSPGRGSYQETQY
TRBV27,TRBD1,ASSPRQGVNTQY
TRBV9,.,ASSVSEGLAETQY
TRBV19,TRBD2,ASSRRAPSGASYNEQF
TRBV10-3,TRBD1,AISSRQGLDEKLF
TRBV2,.,ASSKIQGPNEKLF
TRBV6-2/TRBV6-3,.,ASSYSELAGTDTQY
TRBV7-3,.,ASSPDRSTEAF
TRBV12-5,.,ASGLYTGNMNTEAF
TRBV27,.,ASSLSYTSTDTQY
TRBV28,.,ASRLNDYGYT